The clone carrying this T cell receptor (beta chain) was counted at least ten times. RNA transcripts gave rise to amplified TCR beta CDR3 regions. In the first-round RT-PCR of the TCR CDR3, the HTBI primer set was used. TCRdb analysed the multiplex PCR reads with MiXCR anew, one entry per CDR3 protein. The sample has under 550,000 distinct CDR3 sequences; roughly 13% are singletons. There are 15 residues in the CDR3. Trimming took off 0 bases at V and 4 bases at J, with 13 bases between the two ends. From germline, CDR1 is DFQATT and CDR2 SNEGSKA (reference sequence). These data originate in a study of T cells in Graves' hyperthyroidism and ophthalmopathy. Patients aged 18 to 65 had newly diagnosed hyperthyroidism lasting under 2 months.

The chain recombines TRBV20-1 with TRBJ2-1; D perhaps matches TRBD2 (5 bases). The sequence derives from a woman aged 18 to 35 with Graves' hyperthyroidism. The sequencing input was blood. Here the CDR3 reads CSARDRAEPYNEQFF. The CDR3 DNA sequence: TGCAGTGCTAGAGATCGAGCGGAGCCATACAATGAGCAGTTCTTC.